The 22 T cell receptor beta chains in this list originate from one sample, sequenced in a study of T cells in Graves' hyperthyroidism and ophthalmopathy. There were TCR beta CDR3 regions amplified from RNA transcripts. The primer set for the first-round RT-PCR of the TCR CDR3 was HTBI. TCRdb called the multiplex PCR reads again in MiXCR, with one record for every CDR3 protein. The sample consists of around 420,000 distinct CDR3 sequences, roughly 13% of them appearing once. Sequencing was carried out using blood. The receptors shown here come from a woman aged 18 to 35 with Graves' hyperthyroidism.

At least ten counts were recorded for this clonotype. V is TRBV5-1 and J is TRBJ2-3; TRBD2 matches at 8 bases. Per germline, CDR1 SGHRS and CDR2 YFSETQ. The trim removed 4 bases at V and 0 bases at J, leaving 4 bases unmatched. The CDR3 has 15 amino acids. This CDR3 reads CASSPSGPSTDTQYF. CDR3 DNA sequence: TGCGCCAGCAGCCCTAGCGGGCCGAGCACAGATACGCAGTATTTT.

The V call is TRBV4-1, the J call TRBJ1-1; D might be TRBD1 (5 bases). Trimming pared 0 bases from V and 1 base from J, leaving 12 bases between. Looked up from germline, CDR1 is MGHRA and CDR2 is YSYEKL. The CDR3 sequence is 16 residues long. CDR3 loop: CASSQDSGRANTEAFF. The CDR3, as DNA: TGCGCCAGCAGCCAAGATTCCGGCAGGGCGAACACTGAAGCTTTCTTT.

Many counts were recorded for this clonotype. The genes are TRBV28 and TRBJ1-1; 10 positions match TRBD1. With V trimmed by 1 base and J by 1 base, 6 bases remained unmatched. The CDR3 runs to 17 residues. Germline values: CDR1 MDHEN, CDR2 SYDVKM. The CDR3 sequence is CASSLYAGTGANTEAFF. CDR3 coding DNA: TGTGCCAGCAGTTTATACGCGGGGACAGGGGCGAACACTGAAGCTTTCTTT.

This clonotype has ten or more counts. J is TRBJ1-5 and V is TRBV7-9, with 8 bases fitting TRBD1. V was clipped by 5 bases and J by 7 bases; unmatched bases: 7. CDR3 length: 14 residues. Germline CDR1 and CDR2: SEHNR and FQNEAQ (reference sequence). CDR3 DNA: TGTGCCAGCAGCGCGGACAGGGAGGGCCAGCCCCAGCATTTT. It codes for CASSADREGQPQHF. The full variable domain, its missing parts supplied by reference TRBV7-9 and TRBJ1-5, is DTGVSQNPRHKITKRGQNVTFRCDPISEHNRLYWYRQTLGQGPEFLTYFQNEAQLEKSRLLSDRFSAERPKGSFSTLEIQRTEQGDSAMYLCASSADREGQPQHFGDGTRLSIL.

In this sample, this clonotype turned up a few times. CDR3 region: CASSEASGHNEQFF. CDR3 bases: TGTGCCAGCAGTGAGGCTAGCGGGCACAATGAGCAGTTCTTC. The chain has TRBV6-1 and TRBJ2-1; 8 positions match TRBD2. CDR3 size: 14 residues. Germline V lookup: CDR1 MNHNS, CDR2 SASEGT. The trim removed 3 bases at V and 5 bases at J, leaving 3 bases unmatched.

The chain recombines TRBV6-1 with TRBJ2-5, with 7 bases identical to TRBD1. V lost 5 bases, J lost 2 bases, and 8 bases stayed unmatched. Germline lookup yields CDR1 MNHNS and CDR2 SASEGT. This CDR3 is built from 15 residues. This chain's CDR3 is CASSLYRDRQETQYF. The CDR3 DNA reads TGTGCCAGCAGTCTCTACCGGGACAGACAAGAGACCCAGTACTTC.

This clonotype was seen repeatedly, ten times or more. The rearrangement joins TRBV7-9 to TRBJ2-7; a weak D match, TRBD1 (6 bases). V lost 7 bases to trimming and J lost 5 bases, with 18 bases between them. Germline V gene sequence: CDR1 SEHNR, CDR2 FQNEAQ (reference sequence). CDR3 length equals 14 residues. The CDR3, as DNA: TGTGCCAGCAACCGACAGGTGGGGACGGACGAGCAGTACTTC. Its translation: CASNRQVGTDEQYF.

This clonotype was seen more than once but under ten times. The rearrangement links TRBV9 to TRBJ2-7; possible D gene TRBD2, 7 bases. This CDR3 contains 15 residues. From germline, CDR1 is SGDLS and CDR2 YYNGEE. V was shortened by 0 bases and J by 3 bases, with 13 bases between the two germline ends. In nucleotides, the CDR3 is TGTGCCAGCAGCGTAGATGGCGGGGGCGTCTACGAGCAGTACTTC. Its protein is CASSVDGGGVYEQYF.

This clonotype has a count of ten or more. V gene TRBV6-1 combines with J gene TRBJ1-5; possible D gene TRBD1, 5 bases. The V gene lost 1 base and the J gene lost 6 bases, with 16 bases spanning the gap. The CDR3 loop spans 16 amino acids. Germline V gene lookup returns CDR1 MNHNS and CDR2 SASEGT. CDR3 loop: CASSEEGGAGSQPQHF. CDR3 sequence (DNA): TGTGCCAGCAGTGAAGAGGGTGGGGCAGGGAGTCAGCCCCAGCATTTT.

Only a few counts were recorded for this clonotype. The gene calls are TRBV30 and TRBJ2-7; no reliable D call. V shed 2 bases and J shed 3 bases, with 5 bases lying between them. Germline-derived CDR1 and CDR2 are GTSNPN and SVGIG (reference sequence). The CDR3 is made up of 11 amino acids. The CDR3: CAWSRYYEQYF. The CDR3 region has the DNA TGTGCCTGGAGTCGTTACTACGAGCAGTACTTC.

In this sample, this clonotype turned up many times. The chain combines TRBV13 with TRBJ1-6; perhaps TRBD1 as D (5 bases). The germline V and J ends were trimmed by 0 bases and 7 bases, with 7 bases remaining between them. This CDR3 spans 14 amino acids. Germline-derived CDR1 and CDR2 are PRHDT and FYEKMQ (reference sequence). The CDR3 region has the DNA TGTGCCAGCAGCTTAGGGACAGCAAATTCACCCCTCCACTTT. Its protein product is CASSLGTANSPLHF.

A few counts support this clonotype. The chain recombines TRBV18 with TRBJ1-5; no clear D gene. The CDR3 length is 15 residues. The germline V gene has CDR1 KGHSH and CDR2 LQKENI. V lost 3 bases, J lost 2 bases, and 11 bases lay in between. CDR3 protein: CASSPLPEGNQPQHF. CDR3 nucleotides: TGTGCCAGCTCACCCCTTCCCGAGGGCAATCAGCCCCAGCATTTT. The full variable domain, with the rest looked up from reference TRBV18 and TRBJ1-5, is NAGVMQNPRHLVRRRGQEARLRCSPMKGHSHVYWYRQLPEEGLKFMVYLQKENIIDESGMPKERFSAEFPKEGPSILRIQQVVRGDSAAYFCASSPLPEGNQPQHFGDGTRLSIL.

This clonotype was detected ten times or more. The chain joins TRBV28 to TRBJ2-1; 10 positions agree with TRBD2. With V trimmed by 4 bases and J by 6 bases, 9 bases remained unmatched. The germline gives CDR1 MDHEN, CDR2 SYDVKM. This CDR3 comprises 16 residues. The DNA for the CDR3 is TGTGCCAGCAGTTCCCTTACTAGCGGGACCCTCAATGAGCAGTTCTTC. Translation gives CASSSLTSGTLNEQFF.

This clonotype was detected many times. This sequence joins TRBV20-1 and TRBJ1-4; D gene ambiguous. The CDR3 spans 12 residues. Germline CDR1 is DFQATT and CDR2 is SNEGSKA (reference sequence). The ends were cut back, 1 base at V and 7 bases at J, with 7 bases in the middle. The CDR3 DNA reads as TGCAGTGCTAGAGGATCCAGTGAAAAACTGTTTTTT. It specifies CSARGSSEKLFF.

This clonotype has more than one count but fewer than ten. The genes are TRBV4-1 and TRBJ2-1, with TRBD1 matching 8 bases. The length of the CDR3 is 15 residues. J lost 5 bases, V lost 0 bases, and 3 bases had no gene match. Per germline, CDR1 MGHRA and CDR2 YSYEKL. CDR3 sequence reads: CASSQDRGLHNEQFF. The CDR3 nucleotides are TGCGCCAGCAGCCAAGACAGGGGGCTTCACAATGAGCAGTTCTTC.

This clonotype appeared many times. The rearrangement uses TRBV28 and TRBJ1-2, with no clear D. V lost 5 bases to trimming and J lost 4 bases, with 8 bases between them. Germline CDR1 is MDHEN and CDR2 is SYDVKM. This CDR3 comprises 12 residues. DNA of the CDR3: TGTGCCAGCAGTCAAGCGTCCTATGGCTACACCTTC. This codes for CASSQASYGYTF.

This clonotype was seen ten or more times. CDR3 in DNA: TGTGCCAGCAGCTTGGCCGTGGACAGGAGTAACTATGGCTACACCTTC. It codes for CASSLAVDRSNYGYTF. The V and J genes are TRBV5-4 and TRBJ1-2; 7 bases map to TRBD1. V gave up 0 bases and J gave up 1 base; unmatched junction bases: 6. The CDR3 has 16 residues. Per the germline V gene, CDR1 is SGHNT and CDR2 is YYREEE (reference sequence).

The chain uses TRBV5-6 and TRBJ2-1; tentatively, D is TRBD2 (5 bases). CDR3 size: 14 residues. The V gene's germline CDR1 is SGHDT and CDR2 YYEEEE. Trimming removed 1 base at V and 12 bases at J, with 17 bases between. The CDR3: CASSLSGGLKGQFF. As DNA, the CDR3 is TGTGCCAGCAGCTTGAGCGGCGGGCTGAAGGGGCAGTTCTTC.

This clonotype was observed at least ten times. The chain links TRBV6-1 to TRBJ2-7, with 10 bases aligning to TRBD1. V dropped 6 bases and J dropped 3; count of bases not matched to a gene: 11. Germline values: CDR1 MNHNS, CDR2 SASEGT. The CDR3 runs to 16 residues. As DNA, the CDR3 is TGTGCCAGCAGCCGTATCCTGACAGGGGGCCTCTACGAGCAGTACTTC. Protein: CASSRILTGGLYEQYF.

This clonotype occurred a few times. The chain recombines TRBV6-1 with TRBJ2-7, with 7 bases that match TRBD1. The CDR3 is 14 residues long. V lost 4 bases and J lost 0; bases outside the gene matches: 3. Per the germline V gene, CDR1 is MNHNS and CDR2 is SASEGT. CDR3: CASSGGQISYEQYF. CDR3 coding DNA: TGTGCCAGCAGTGGGGGACAGATCTCCTACGAGCAGTACTTC.

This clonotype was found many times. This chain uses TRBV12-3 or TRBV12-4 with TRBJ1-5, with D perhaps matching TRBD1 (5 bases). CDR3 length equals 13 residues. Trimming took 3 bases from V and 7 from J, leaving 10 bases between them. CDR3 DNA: TGTGCCAGCAGTTTCGAGGGACGCCAGCCCCAGCATTTT. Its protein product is CASSFEGRQPQHF.

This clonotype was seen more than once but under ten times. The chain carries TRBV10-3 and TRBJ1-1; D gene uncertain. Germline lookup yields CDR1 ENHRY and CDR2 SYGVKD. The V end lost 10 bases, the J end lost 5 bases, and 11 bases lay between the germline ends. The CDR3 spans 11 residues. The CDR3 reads CATGMETEAFF. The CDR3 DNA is TGTGCCACCGGGATGGAGACTGAAGCTTTCTTT.